This is a list of T cell receptor beta chains from one sample in a study of graft-versus-host responses after intestinal transplantation. The table came from immunoSEQ multiplex PCR; TCRdb's copy has only in-frame clones and leaves some out. The sample consists of over 120,000 clones, about 93% of them appearing once. These receptors' antigens are unknown. Source: unstimulated CD4+ T cells sorted from spleen or lymph node cells, taken before intestinal transplant. The receptors shown here come from a human donor who received an intestinal transplant. The CDR3 runs from the conserved cysteine through the conserved F or W. D genes are given only for firm matches. For some rows the clone size is stated as once, few or many, or as a class when expanded; others skip it.

d_call j_call clone_size v_call cdr3_nt cdr3_aa
- TRBJ2-2 - TRBV28 TGTGCCAGCAGTCCTTGGCAGGGTTGGACCGGGGAGCTGTTTTTT CASSPWQGWTGELFF
- TRBJ1-2 - TRBV28 TGTGCCAGCAGTTTAGGGGGCGTCAGGGGCTACACCTTC CASSLGGVRGYTF
TRBD2 TRBJ2-7 - TRBV9 TGTGCCAGCAGCCATACCCCTTTGACTAGCGACGAGCAGTACTTC CASSHTPLTSDEQYF
TRBD2 TRBJ2-1 - TRBV4-2 TGTGCCAGCAGCCAAGATCGTGGGAGCGGGACTAACAATGAGCAGTTCTTC CASSQDRGSGTNNEQFF
- TRBJ1-1 once TRBV7-2 TGTGCCAGCAGCTTAGGGTGGAACATGAACACTGAAGCTTTCTTT CASSLGWNMNTEAFF
TRBD1 TRBJ1-5 few TRBV19 TGTGCCAGTAGTCCGGACAGGGTCTTACCCCAGCATTTT CASSPDRVLPQHF
TRBD2 TRBJ2-3 few TRBV12-5 TGTGCTAGTGGCCCCGGGACTAGCGCTAGAGATACGCAGTATTTT CASGPGTSARDTQYF
TRBD1 TRBJ1-2 - TRBV6-1 TGTGCCAGCAGCTTGACAGGGACTAACTATGGCTACACCTTC CASSLTGTNYGYTF
- TRBJ2-1 - TRBV10-1 TGCGCCAGCAGTGGCAGGGATGGCGATGAGCAGTTCTTC CASSGRDGDEQFF
- TRBJ1-5 - TRBV7-9 TGTGCCAGCAGCTTAGCCTCGGGTGATGATCAGCCCCAGCATTTT CASSLASGDDQPQHF
- TRBJ2-1 - TRBV7-2 TGTGCCAGCAGCTATCAGCTGGAGGATGAGCAGTTCTTC CASSYQLEDEQFF
- TRBJ2-1 - TRBV27 TGTGCCAGCAGTTTATCCCACCCCAATGAGCAGTTCTTC CASSLSHPNEQFF
- TRBJ2-7 - TRBV29-1 TGCAGCGTTGAAGACCCCTATGGGCGCGAGCAGTACTTC CSVEDPYGREQYF
- TRBJ1-5 - TRBV4-1 TGCGCCAGCAGCCAAGATGGCAGGAACAATCAGCCCCAGCATTTT CASSQDGRNNQPQHF
- TRBJ2-3 - TRBV5-4 TGTGCCAGCAGCCAATCAGATACGCAGTATTTT CASSQSDTQYF
- TRBJ1-1 - TRBV10-2 TGCGCCAGCAGTGACCTGAACACTGAAGCTTTCTTT CASSDLNTEAFF
- TRBJ1-4 once TRBV5-6 TGTGCCAGCAGCTTACAGGCGGCTAATGAAAAACTGTTTTTT CASSLQAANEKLFF
TRBD2 TRBJ2-1 - TRBV4-3 TGCGCCAGCAGCCAAGATCGAAGGGAGGTAGCGGGCTCCTACAATGAGCAGTTCTTC CASSQDRREVAGSYNEQFF
- TRBJ1-1 - TRBV11-3 TGTGCCAGCAGCCGCCGGGGGAACACTGAAGCTTTCTTT CASSRRGNTEAFF
TRBD1 TRBJ2-5 - TRBV28 TGTGCCAGCACTACAGGGACAGGGGGGCAAGAGACCCAGTACTTC CASTTGTGGQETQYF
TRBD1 TRBJ2-1 - TRBV7-2 TGTGCCAGCAGCTTCGACAGGGGGAGAAATGAGCAGTTCTTC CASSFDRGRNEQFF
TRBD2 TRBJ2-3 - TRBV27 TGTGCCAGCAGTTTCCTAAGGACTAGCGGGAGCACAGATACGCAGTATTTT CASSFLRTSGSTDTQYF
TRBD1 TRBJ1-2 - TRBV6-5 TGTGCCAGCAGCGCCCCCGGGACAGGGCAGGGCTACACCTTC CASSAPGTGQGYTF
TRBD2 TRBJ2-7 few TRBV6-6 TGTGCCAGCAGTTACGGGTCGAGCGGGGACGAGCAGTACTTC CASSYGSSGDEQYF
TRBD1 TRBJ2-3 - TRBV7-2 TGTGCCAGCAGCCCCGACAGGGCCCTCACAGATACGCAGTATTTT CASSPDRALTDTQYF
TRBD2 TRBJ2-7 - TRBV5-6 TGTGCCAGCAGCTTGTGGAGTAGCGGGACCGAGCAGTACTTC CASSLWSSGTEQYF
TRBD1 TRBJ1-1 - TRBV6-5 TGTGCCAGCAGTTACCCCGGGACAGGGGGTACTGAAGCTTTCTTT CASSYPGTGGTEAFF
- TRBJ2-7 - TRBV5-5 TGTGCCAGCAGCGTTGCTCATTTCTCCTACGAGCAGTACTTC CASSVAHFSYEQYF
- TRBJ2-3 - TRBV19 TGTGCCAGTAGTATAAGAAGTGGGAGAGATACGCAGTATTTT CASSIRSGRDTQYF
- TRBJ2-7 - TRBV11-1 TGTGCCAGCAGCCCTTTGGCGTACGAGCAGTACTTC CASSPLAYEQYF
- TRBJ1-1 once TRBV5-4 TGTGCCAGCAGCTTCACATTGAGCATGAACACTGAAGCTTTCTTT CASSFTLSMNTEAFF
- TRBJ2-3 - TRBV5-1 TGCGCCAGCAGCTCCGCCCGGCTAGCCGCCCTGGGTACGCAGTATTTT CASSSARLAALGTQYF
TRBD2 TRBJ2-1 - TRBV30 TGTGCCTGGACGGGGGGGTACAATGAGCAGTTCTTC CAWTGGYNEQFF
- TRBJ2-7 - TRBV7-6 TGTGCCAGCAGCTTAGTGGGGGCGGGTACCTACGAGCAGTACTTC CASSLVGAGTYEQYF
- TRBJ2-3 - TRBV5-4 TGTGCCAGCAGCTTCGCCACAGATACGCAGTATTTT CASSFATDTQYF
TRBD2 TRBJ2-1 - TRBV5-1 TGCGCCAGCAGCTCCGGACTAGCGGGCTCCTACAATGAGCAGTTCTTC CASSSGLAGSYNEQFF
TRBD2 TRBJ2-7 - TRBV7-2 TGTGCCAGCAGCAAAGGACTAGCGGGATCCTACGAGCAGTACTTC CASSKGLAGSYEQYF
- TRBJ2-4 - TRBV19 TGTGCCAGTAGTATTCCGGGGAACATTCAGTACTTC CASSIPGNIQYF
TRBD2 TRBJ2-5 - TRBV9 TGTGCCAGCAGCGTAGGGTTTGGACTAGCGGTACAAGAGACCCAGTACTTC CASSVGFGLAVQETQYF
- TRBJ2-5 - TRBV6-1 TGTGCCAGCAGTGTAGGCGGGACCCAGTACTTC CASSVGGTQYF
TRBD2 TRBJ2-1 - TRBV5-1 TGCGCCAGCAGCTCGATGACTAGCGGGAGCACTGAGCAGTTCTTC CASSSMTSGSTEQFF
- TRBJ1-1 - TRBV5-1 TGCGCCAGCAGCTTGGGGGTAGACACTGAAGCTTTCTTT CASSLGVDTEAFF
- TRBJ2-1 - TRBV7-9 TGTGCCAGCAGTAAAGGACCGGGACCCATCCCCTTATACAATGAGCAGTTCTTC CASSKGPGPIPLYNEQFF
TRBD2 TRBJ2-2 few TRBV10-3 TGTGCCATCAGTTCCGGGACTAGCGTCTACACCGGGGAGCTGTTTTTT CAISSGTSVYTGELFF
TRBD1 TRBJ1-4 - TRBV9 TGTGCCAGCAGCGTAGAGACAGGGGATGAAAAACTGTTTTTT CASSVETGDEKLFF
- TRBJ1-5 - TRBV15 TGTGCCACCAGCAGAGGAGGGTTGGACGGCAATCAGCCCCAGCATTTT CATSRGGLDGNQPQHF
- TRBJ2-7 - TRBV6-5 TGTGCCAGCAGCTCTTCTCGTGAGCAGTACTTC CASSSSREQYF
TRBD2 TRBJ2-3 - TRBV29-1 TGCAGCGTTGGGACTAGCGGTGCAGATACGCAGTATTTT CSVGTSGADTQYF
- TRBJ2-2 - TRBV5-6 TGTGCCAGCAGCTTGACGGGGAACACCGGGGAGCTGTTTTTT CASSLTGNTGELFF
- TRBJ1-5 - TRBV25-1 TGTGCCAGCAGTGTTTTGACGGGACATAGCAATCAGCCCCAGCATTTT CASSVLTGHSNQPQHF
TRBD2 TRBJ2-1 - TRBV5-1 TGCGCCAGCGCCGGGAGGAGCTCCTACAATGAGCAGTTCTTC CASAGRSSYNEQFF
- TRBJ1-2 - TRBV5-4 TGTGCCAGCATCCGAACAGGGAGCTATGGCTACACCTTC CASIRTGSYGYTF
- TRBJ2-1 - TRBV11-3 TGTGCCAGCAGCTCCCTCGGACTATACAATGAGCAGTTCTTC CASSSLGLYNEQFF
- TRBJ1-5 - TRBV18 TGTGCCAGCTCACCAGGATTAGATCAGCCCCAGCATTTT CASSPGLDQPQHF